A selection of T cell receptor beta chains follows, all from one sample in a study of low-dose radiotherapy and immunotherapy resistance in tumors. A single record per CDR3 protein comes from TCRdb applying MiXCR to the reads. The sample records 100,000 or so distinct CDR3 sequences, less than 25% being singletons. This specimen consisted of PBMCs, obtained after low-dose radiotherapy plus immunotherapy. These receptors were obtained from a male donor with prostate cancer. The CDR3 runs from the conserved cysteine through the conserved F or W. The D gene is left open where the match is weak. Expanded clones are given a class, and other clones once, few, many or no size at all.

>TRBJ1-6|TRBV9|NA|TRBD1
TGTGCCAGCAGCGCCGCCGGACAGGGAGATTCACCCCTCCACTTT
CASSAAGQGDSPLHF
>TRBJ2-5|TRBV20-1|many|NA
TGCAGTGTCATGACTGCTCAGGAGACCCAGTACTTC
CSVMTAQETQYF
>TRBJ2-7|TRBV20-1|NA|TRBD2
TGCAGTGCCTACACCGGGACTAGCGCATTTTCCTACGAGCAGTACTTC
CSAYTGTSAFSYEQYF
>TRBJ2-7|TRBV7-8|few|TRBD2
TGTGCCAGCAGCACCCGACTAGCGGGGGTCTACGAGCAGTACTTC
CASSTRLAGVYEQYF
>TRBJ2-7|TRBV20-1|many|NA
TGCAGTGCTAGAGATAGGTCAGGACCCGAGCAGTACTTC
CSARDRSGPEQYF
>TRBJ2-1|TRBV11-1|many|NA
TGTGCCAGCAGCCCCCGTGGGGCGGGGGCCAATGAGCAGTTCTTC
CASSPRGAGANEQFF
>TRBJ2-5|TRBV6-2/TRBV6-3|many|NA
TGTGCCAGCAGTCGGGGATTCCAAGAGACCCAGTACTTC
CASSRGFQETQYF
>TRBJ1-1|TRBV7-6|many|NA
TGTGCCAGCAGCCCCCGGGGGGGGGGCGCTGAAGCTTTCTTT
CASSPRGGGAEAFF
>TRBJ2-5|TRBV7-2|many|TRBD2
TGTGCCAGCAGCTTAGGGGGGACTAGACAAGAGACCCAGTACTTC
CASSLGGTRQETQYF
>TRBJ1-2|TRBV27|NA|TRBD1
TGTGCCAGCAGTTCCCGCCGGGACAGTAACTATGGCTACACCTTC
CASSSRRDSNYGYTF
>TRBJ2-7|TRBV19|many|TRBD2
TGTGCCAGTAGTATGGCGGGGGGTGACTACGAGCAGTACTTC
CASSMAGGDYEQYF
>TRBJ2-7|TRBV6-2/TRBV6-3|NA|NA
TGTGCCAGCAGTTCGGGAACCCTACGCGAGCAGTACTTC
CASSSGTLREQYF
>TRBJ1-1|TRBV10-3|many|NA
TGTGCCATCAGTGTGGAAGGTTACACTGAAGCTTTCTTT
CAISVEGYTEAFF
>TRBJ1-5|TRBV15|many|NA
TGTGCCACCGGGAGAGGGGGGGGTTATCAGCCCCAGCATTTT
CATGRGGGYQPQHF
>TRBJ2-1|TRBV29-1|many|NA
TGCAGCGTTGTATGGGGTAATGAGCAGTTCTTC
CSVVWGNEQFF
>TRBJ2-5|TRBV7-9|many|TRBD1
TGTGCCAGCAGCCAGGGGCAGGGGGCTCAACCGGGGGAGACCCAGTACTTC
CASSQGQGAQPGETQYF
>TRBJ2-7|TRBV7-8|many|NA
TGTGCCAGCAGCGCCCAGCCCCCCTACGAGCAGTACTTC
CASSAQPPYEQYF
>TRBJ2-7|TRBV7-2|NA|NA
TGTGCCAGCAGCAGCTTAGAAAGGACAAGCGAGCAGTACTTC
CASSSLERTSEQYF
>TRBJ1-1|TRBV5-5|NA|NA
TGTGCCAGCAGCTTTCTTGTGGCCACTGAAGCTTTCTTT
CASSFLVATEAFF
>TRBJ2-5|TRBV28|NA|TRBD1
TGTGCCAGCAGTTCGGGGACAGGGTGGGAAGAGACCCAGTACTTC
CASSSGTGWEETQYF
>TRBJ1-2|TRBV12-5|NA|NA
TGTGCTAGTGGTTTGCAGGTGACTCTCTATGGCTACACCTTC
CASGLQVTLYGYTF
>TRBJ2-7|TRBV3-1|NA|NA
TGTGCCAGCAGCCAAGAAAGGGACCACCCGAGAGGGCAGTACTTC
CASSQERDHPRGQYF
>TRBJ2-3|TRBV18|many|TRBD2
TGTGCCAGCAGGGGACTAGCGGGGGATACGCAGTATTTT
CASRGLAGDTQYF
>TRBJ1-2|TRBV4-1|many|NA
TGCGCCAGCAGCCAAGAGAAGGCTCTTCTGAACTATGGCTACACCTTC
CASSQEKALLNYGYTF
>TRBJ2-1|TRBV20-1|many|TRBD2
TGCAGTGCTAGCATCCAGCGGGGGGGCGGCAATGAGCAGTTCTTC
CSASIQRGGGNEQFF
>TRBJ1-6|TRBV7-2|many|TRBD1
TGTGCCAGCAGCCGCCACGCAGGGGGACCCCTCCACTTT
CASSRHAGGPLHF
>TRBJ2-7|TRBV29-1|many|TRBD1
TGCAGCGTTGAGTTCAGGGGGCCCGACGAGCAGTACTTC
CSVEFRGPDEQYF
>TRBJ2-5|TRBV12-3/TRBV12-4|many|NA
TGTGCCAGCAGTTTCAGGGGGGCCGGAGAGACCCAGTACTTC
CASSFRGAGETQYF
>TRBJ1-6|TRBV20-1|many|NA
TGCAGTGCTAGAGCGGGGCAGGGAGTCTATTCACCCCTCCACTTT
CSARAGQGVYSPLHF
>TRBJ2-1|TRBV5-1|many|TRBD1
TGCGCCAGCAGTCAAGGACAGGACTCCTACAATGAGCAGTTCTTC
CASSQGQDSYNEQFF
>TRBJ2-7|TRBV15|many|TRBD1
TGTGCCACCAGCGTAGGACAGGGACAGTCCTACGAGCAGTACTTC
CATSVGQGQSYEQYF
>TRBJ2-7|TRBV19|NA|TRBD2
TGTGCCAGTGGCTCAAGCGGGGGCGAGCAGTACTTC
CASGSSGGEQYF
>TRBJ2-1|TRBV7-2|many|TRBD1
TGTGCCCGACGAGTCTGGCAGGGGGCTTGTGAGCAGTTCTTC
CARRVWQGACEQFF
>TRBJ2-7|TRBV5-6|medium-sized|NA
TGTGCCAGCAGCTGGGCTAGCGACGAGCAGTACTTC
CASSWASDEQYF
>TRBJ2-2|TRBV4-1|many|TRBD1
TGCGCCAGCTATTTGGACAGGGGGCGCACCGGGGAGCTGTTTTTT
CASYLDRGRTGELFF
>TRBJ2-1|TRBV6-1|few|TRBD2
TGTGCCAGCAATTTCATAGCGGGGGGGCCAAATGAGCAGTTCTTC
CASNFIAGGPNEQFF
>TRBJ2-7|TRBV7-6|many|TRBD2
TGTGCCAGCAGCTTTTGGGGGGGCGAGCAGTACTTC
CASSFWGGEQYF
>TRBJ1-5|TRBV2|few|NA
TGTGCCAGCACGGGAACGTACAGTCAGCCCCAGCATTTT
CASTGTYSQPQHF
>TRBJ1-1|TRBV2|few|NA
TGTGCCAGCAGTGTTGGCTTCATGAACACTGAAGCTTTCTTT
CASSVGFMNTEAFF
>TRBJ1-4|TRBV27|many|NA
TGTGCCAGCAGCCCCCTAGCGGCAGGGAATGAAAAACTGTTTTTT
CASSPLAAGNEKLFF
>TRBJ2-1|TRBV6-1|many|TRBD1
TGTGCCACCCGCGAGGACAGGGGTAACTGGCAGTTCTTC
CATREDRGNWQFF
>TRBJ2-2|TRBV19|many|NA
TGTGCCAGTACCCGTGACCGACTAAACACCGGGGAGCTGTTTTTT
CASTRDRLNTGELFF
>TRBJ2-5|TRBV5-4|few|NA
TGTGCCAGCAGCCCTGGGACTTTAGAGACCCAGTACTTC
CASSPGTLETQYF
>TRBJ2-1|TRBV2|many|TRBD1
TGTGCCAGCACCTCTACCGGGACAGGGTTCGGACAAACTCGGTTCAATGAGCAGTTCTTC
CASTSTGTGFGQTRFNEQFF
>TRBJ2-2|TRBV5-1|many|NA
TGCGCCAGCAGCATCAGGGAAGCGAACACCGGGGAGCTGTTTTTT
CASSIREANTGELFF
>TRBJ2-7|TRBV20-1|NA|NA
TGCAGTGCCACGACCCCAACCACAATCGGCCTCTCCTACGAGCAGTACTTC
CSATTPTTIGLSYEQYF
>TRBJ2-5|TRBV7-6|many|NA
TGTGCCAGCAGCTCCCTGGTGGGTTTGGAGACCCAGTACTTC
CASSSLVGLETQYF
>TRBJ2-5|TRBV3-1|many|NA
TGTGCCAGCAGCCAAGGTGGTAGTCGGGAGACCCAGTACTTC
CASSQGGSRETQYF
>TRBJ2-2|TRBV5-4|many|NA
TGTGCCAGCCGGGTAGTGGGTGCCGGGGAGCTGTTTTTT
CASRVVGAGELFF
>TRBJ1-3|TRBV10-2|NA|TRBD1
TGCGCCAGCAGCCCGACAGGGATGAGAAACACCATATATTTT
CASSPTGMRNTIYF
>TRBJ2-5|TRBV24-1|NA|NA
TGTGCCAGCAGTTGGTTGGAACGGGAGTCGGAGACCCAGTACTTC
CASSWLERESETQYF
>TRBJ2-2|TRBV6-6|NA|NA
TGTGCCAGCATAAGGGGGATTACCGGGGAGCTGTTTTTT
CASIRGITGELFF
>TRBJ2-2|TRBV6-2/TRBV6-3|NA|TRBD2
TGTGCCAGCAGTGAAGTACTAGCGACGAACACCGGGGAGCTGTTTTTT
CASSEVLATNTGELFF
>TRBJ2-7|TRBV5-6|many|NA
TGTGCCAGCAGCTTGGCCGGCGGAGTCCTGCAGTACGAGCAGTACTTC
CASSLAGGVLQYEQYF
>TRBJ1-2|TRBV29-1|few|TRBD1
TGCAGCGTTGATCGGACAGGGTCCCATGGCTACACCTTC
CSVDRTGSHGYTF
>TRBJ1-6|TRBV9|NA|NA
TGTGCCAGCAGCGGCGGACACAATTCACCCCTCCACTTT
CASSGGHNSPLHF
>TRBJ1-1|TRBV19|many|NA
TGTGCCAGTAGTATAGGAGGTGCGGGCTTAACGGGTGAAGCTTTCTTT
CASSIGGAGLTGEAFF
>TRBJ2-1|TRBV20-1|NA|TRBD1
TGCAGTGCTGTCGGGCAGGGGGCCTACAATGAGCAGTTCTTC
CSAVGQGAYNEQFF